Sequencing of this T cell receptor beta chain was carried out in a study of siplizumab effects on memory and regulatory T cells (dated by TCRdb to the late 2010s). The study in broad terms: The effect of the anti-CD2 antibody siplizumab on alloreactive T-cell subsets was examined in allogeneic mixed lymphocyte reactions constructed from human PBMCs.

Sorted unstimulated T cells and proliferating T cells recovered from mixed lymphocyte reactions were subjected to TCRbeta CDR3 sequencing. Fresh whole blood from ten HLA-typed healthy donors was used as the source from which PBMCs were isolated. To map where alloreactive clones came from, unstimulated CD4+ regulatory T cells were FACS-sorted. About this clone itself: No cognate antigen has been identified for it. Base quality data are lacking; no much larger clone is found one base away.

Library preparation employed the immunoSEQ multiplex PCR assay. About 10^5 TCR templates per sample were assayed by the deep sequencing platform. Genomic DNA extracted from sorted T cells was used for TCRbeta CDR3 sequencing. For the original study's pipeline: The R programming language was used for the clonal analysis of the TCRbeta CDR3 data. Alloreactive CD4+ and CD8+ clones were defined by comparing unstimulated samples with post-reaction CFSE-low samples. Alloreactive CD4+ clones were assigned to regulatory or non-regulatory origin by matching sequences to sorted unstimulated Treg and non-Treg repertoires. In TCRdb, the immuneACCESS table is reduced to in-frame sequences with V and J assigned. These tables do not hold every clone; where another copy was compared, an unresolved V gene accounts for under half, and the others remain unexplained. V and J calls and clone size are copied from that table; D and trimming were computed from the DNA. This sample is represented by some 100,000 clones; about 90% of them were singletons. Approximately 0.71% of the sample is in the top ten clones.

The paper's findings and limits, for the study overall: No functional confirmation was obtained for the suppressive function of proliferating Tregs from siplizumab cultures. Because sequences at frequencies below about 10^-5 were poorly captured, only a minor fraction of alloreactive clones could be mapped back to unstimulated subsets. Greater diversity appeared to be present in unstimulated naive T cells than in memory T cells, and a substantial contribution to the alloresponse seemed to be made by naive cells. Siplizumab significantly reduced the cumulative frequency of alloreactive sequences traceable to unstimulated CD4+ memory T cells. For roughly 80-97% of proliferating CD4+ or CD8+ clones, no naive or memory phenotype could be assigned. In reactions with siplizumab, an average of approximately 70% of mappable alloreactive CD4+ clones were Treg-derived, compared with roughly 27% in control reactions.

The sequence was collected from a human donor in good health. The material sequenced was Tregs sorted from blood.

The CDR3 sequence is CASSLGLAGVYQETQYF. The bases are TGTGCCAGCAGCTTGGGACTAGCGGGAGTGTACCAAGAGACCCAGTACTTC. Recombination linked TRBV5-8 to TRBJ2-5, and TRBD2 matches 12 of the central bases. Germline trimming: 0 bases from V, 0 bases from J; junction bases outside gene matches: 3. From the cysteine up to the phenylalanine, the CDR3 has a length of 17 residues. Only the CDR3 portion is preserved as DNA: 51 bases, with reading frame beginning at the first base. The germline V gene specifies SGHTS as CDR1 and YDEGEE as CDR2.